This is a list of T cell receptor beta chains from one sample in a study of blood T cell repertoires in COVID-19. Profiling relied on immunoSEQ multiplex PCR, and the TCRdb table lists in-frame clones only, not all of them. The sample lists under 70,000 clones, around 84% occurring once. The sequenced sample was peripheral blood. The source of these receptors is a woman aged 80 or over with acute or convalescent COVID-19. Each CDR3 is given with its conserved first and last residue. Fields, in order: D gene, J gene, V gene, clone size, CDR3 protein, CDR3 DNA. The D gene is left open where the match is weak. The size of a clone is reported for some rows only, either as once, few or many, or as a class for expanded clones.

>TRBD1|TRBJ1-4|TRBV27|NA
CASSDRGYTNEKLFF
TGTGCCAGCAGCGACAGGGGGTATACTAATGAAAAACTGTTTTTT
>TRBD1|TRBJ2-5|TRBV27|NA
CASSLGQGAETQYF
TGTGCCAGCAGTTTAGGACAGGGTGCCGAGACCCAGTACTTC
>TRBD1|TRBJ1-1|TRBV18|NA
CASSPPDRVTEAFF
TGTGCCAGCTCACCGCCCGACAGGGTCACTGAAGCTTTCTTT
>NA|TRBJ2-1|TRBV30|NA
CAWTAFDSLVYNEQFF
TGTGCCTGGACCGCGTTCGACAGTCTTGTCTACAATGAGCAGTTCTTC
>NA|TRBJ1-3|TRBV7-8|NA
CASSITAEGNTIYF
TGTGCCAGCAGCATTACAGCAGAAGGAAACACCATATATTTT
>TRBD1|TRBJ1-4|TRBV28|NA
CASREGGANEKLFF
TGTGCCAGCAGGGAAGGGGGCGCGAATGAAAAACTGTTTTTT
>TRBD1|TRBJ2-5|TRBV24-1|NA
CATSVATGGGETQYF
TGTGCCACCAGTGTCGCGACAGGGGGGGGAGAGACCCAGTACTTC
>TRBD1|TRBJ2-7|TRBV5-1|NA
CASSLRSGQHYEQYF
TGCGCCAGCAGCTTGAGATCGGGACAGCACTACGAGCAGTACTTC
>NA|TRBJ2-2|TRBV7-2|NA
CASSLGPGGNTGELFF
TGTGCCAGCAGCTTAGGGCCCGGGGGGAACACCGGGGAGCTGTTTTTT
>NA|TRBJ1-1|TRBV6-5|NA
CASRLDGSHTEAFF
TGTGCCAGCAGGCTGGACGGGAGCCACACTGAAGCTTTCTTT
>NA|TRBJ1-1|TRBV3-1/TRBV3-2|NA
CASSQVGQGSEAFF
TGTGCCAGCAGCCAAGTGGGGCAGGGCTCTGAAGCTTTCTTT
>NA|TRBJ1-4|TRBV19|NA
CASSIVRTVTNEKLFF
TGTGCCAGTAGTATAGTTCGGACAGTAACTAATGAAAAACTGTTTTTT
>NA|TRBJ2-1|TRBV14|NA
CASSQSAYNEQFF
TGTGCCAGCAGCCAATCAGCCTACAATGAGCAGTTCTTC
>TRBD1|TRBJ1-1|TRBV14|NA
CASSPDRVRAFF
TGTGCCAGCAGTCCCGACAGGGTTCGAGCTTTCTTT
>TRBD2|TRBJ2-5|TRBV5-6|once
CASSLEGRGPQETQYF
TGTGCCAGCAGCTTGGAAGGGAGGGGTCCACAAGAGACCCAGTACTTC
>TRBD1|TRBJ2-7|TRBV11-2|NA
CASSQGQGVGEQYF
TGTGCCAGCAGCCAAGGACAGGGGGTTGGCGAGCAGTACTTC
>TRBD2|TRBJ2-1|TRBV6-6|NA
CASTRLADNEQFF
TGTGCCAGCACCAGACTAGCGGACAATGAGCAGTTCTTC
>TRBD1|TRBJ1-1|TRBV4-1|NA
CASSQVDRGVHTEAFF
TGCGCCAGCAGCCAAGTAGACAGGGGGGTCCACACTGAAGCTTTCTTT
>NA|TRBJ1-1|TRBV5-1|once
CASSLARVDTEAFF
TGCGCCAGCAGCTTGGCTAGAGTGGACACTGAAGCTTTCTTT
>TRBD1|TRBJ1-4|TRBV24-1|NA
CATSDPGTGNEKLFF
TGTGCCACCAGTGACCCCGGGACAGGGAATGAAAAACTGTTTTTT
>NA|TRBJ2-2|TRBV7-8|NA
CASSLELGRAGELFF
TGTGCCAGCAGCTTAGAACTGGGCCGTGCCGGGGAGCTGTTTTTT
>TRBD1|TRBJ1-2|TRBV19|NA
CASSINRGPHGYTF
TGTGCCAGTAGTATAAACAGGGGGCCGCATGGCTACACCTTC
>TRBD1|TRBJ1-6|TRBV19|NA
CASSISGQGDSPLHF
TGTGCCAGTAGTATATCCGGGCAGGGGGATTCACCCCTCCACTTT
>TRBD1|TRBJ2-7|TRBV11-3|NA
CASSVGQGSYEQYF
TGTGCCAGCAGCGTGGGACAGGGGTCCTACGAGCAGTACTTC
>TRBD2|TRBJ2-3|TRBV7-9|few
CASSLEGGGRRDTQYF
TGTGCCAGCAGCTTAGAGGGCGGGGGGCGACGGGATACGCAGTATTTT
>TRBD1|TRBJ1-3|TRBV18|NA
CASSPTGVPGNTIYF
TGTGCCAGCTCACCCACAGGGGTTCCGGGAAACACCATATATTTT